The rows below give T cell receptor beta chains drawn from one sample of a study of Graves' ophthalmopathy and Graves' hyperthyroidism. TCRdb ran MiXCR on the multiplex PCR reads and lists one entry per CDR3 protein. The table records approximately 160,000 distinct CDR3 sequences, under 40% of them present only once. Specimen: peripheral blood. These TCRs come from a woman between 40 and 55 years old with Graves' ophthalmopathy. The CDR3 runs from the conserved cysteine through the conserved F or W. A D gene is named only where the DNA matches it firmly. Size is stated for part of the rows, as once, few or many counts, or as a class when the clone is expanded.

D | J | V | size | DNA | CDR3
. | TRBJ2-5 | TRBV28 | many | TGTGCCAGCAGAACCATCCCGGTGGGGGAGACCCAGTACTTC | CASRTIPVGETQYF
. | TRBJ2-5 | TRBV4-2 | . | TGTGCCAGCAGCCAGGCCCCTACAGGAACCGAGATCCAGTACTTC | CASSQAPTGTEIQYF
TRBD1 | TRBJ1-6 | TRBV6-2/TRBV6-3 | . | TGTGCCAGCAGCCCCGGACAGGAGGTGCGGACCCTCCACTTT | CASSPGQEVRTLHF
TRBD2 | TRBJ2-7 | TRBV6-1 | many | TGTGCCAGCAGCATATCTAGCGGGGGAAGGTACGAGCAGTACTTC | CASSISSGGRYEQYF
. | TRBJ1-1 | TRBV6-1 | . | TGTGCCAGCAGTGAACAGGCCGGCACTGAAGCTTTCTTT | CASSEQAGTEAFF
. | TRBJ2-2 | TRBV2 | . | TGTGCCAGCAAGGTCCCCCCCGGGGAGCTGTTTTTT | CASKVPPGELFF
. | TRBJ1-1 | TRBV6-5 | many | TGTGCCAGCCGTCGGGTAGACAGCCGAGGGAACACTGAAGCTTTCTTT | CASRRVDSRGNTEAFF
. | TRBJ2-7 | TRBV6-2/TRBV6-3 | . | TGTGCCAGCAGTTCTCGTCGGGCGGTCTACGAGCAGTACTTC | CASSSRRAVYEQYF
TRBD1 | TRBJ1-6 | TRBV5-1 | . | TGCGCCAGCAGCTCCGGGACAGGGTACACATATAATTCACCCCTCCACTTT | CASSSGTGYTYNSPLHF
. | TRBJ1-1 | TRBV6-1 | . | TGTGCCAGCAGCTCGGGACCTGGGGGCACTGAAGCTTTCTTT | CASSSGPGGTEAFF
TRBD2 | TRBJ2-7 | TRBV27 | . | TGTGCCAGCAGTTTGCGGGAGGGCCTGTACGAGCAGTACTTC | CASSLREGLYEQYF
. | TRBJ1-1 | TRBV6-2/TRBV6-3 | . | TGTGCCAGCAGAGGCAGGACCAACACTGAAGCTTTCTTT | CASRGRTNTEAFF
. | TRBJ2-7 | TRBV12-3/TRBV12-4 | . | TGTGCCAGCAGTTTGGGAAGTGGACAGCCAGAATTC | CASSLGSGQPEF
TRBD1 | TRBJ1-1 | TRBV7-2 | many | TGTGCCAGCAGCGCCAGACAGGGGGCGAACACTGAAGCTTTCTTT | CASSARQGANTEAFF
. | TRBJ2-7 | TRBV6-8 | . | TGTGCCAGCAAGCGTCCGTCAGGGGATGGCTACGAGCAGTACTTC | CASKRPSGDGYEQYF
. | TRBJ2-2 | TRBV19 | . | TGTGCCAGTAGCTTCAAGCAGGGAGGCACCGGGGAGCTGTTTTTT | CASSFKQGGTGELFF
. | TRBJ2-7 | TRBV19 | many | TGTGCCAGTAGTAGGGGGCTGAGCTCCTACGAGCAGTACTTC | CASSRGLSSYEQYF
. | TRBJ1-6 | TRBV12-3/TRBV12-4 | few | TGTGCCAGCAACATAGGGGGGCTTCCCCTCCACTTT | CASNIGGLPLHF
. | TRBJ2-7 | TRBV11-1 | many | TGTGCCAGCAGCTTATTGGGTCTGCCAACCTACGAGCAGTACTTC | CASSLLGLPTYEQYF
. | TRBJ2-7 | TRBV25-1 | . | TGTGCCAGTAGCGGCCCTTTATACGAGCAGTACTTC | CASSGPLYEQYF
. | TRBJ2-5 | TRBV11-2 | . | TGTGCCAGCAGCTTAGAGCAGGGACGGGGGACCCAGTACTTC | CASSLEQGRGTQYF
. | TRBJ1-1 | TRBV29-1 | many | TGCAGCGTTGAGGGGACCGAAGCCTTGAACACTGAAGCTTTCTTT | CSVEGTEALNTEAFF
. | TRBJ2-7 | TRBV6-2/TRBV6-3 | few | TGTGCCAGCAGTTACCCGACAGGCTCCTACGAGCAGTACTTC | CASSYPTGSYEQYF
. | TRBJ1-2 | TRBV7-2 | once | TGTGCCAGCAGCTTAGAAGGGGGTCCTTATGGCTACACCTTC | CASSLEGGPYGYTF
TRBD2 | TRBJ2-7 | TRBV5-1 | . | TGCGCCAGCAAACCTAGCGGGAGATACGAGCAGTACTTC | CASKPSGRYEQYF
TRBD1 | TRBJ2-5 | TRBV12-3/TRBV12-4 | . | TGTGCCAGCAGTTTAGAGGGGGCTGAAGGCCAAGTATCCCAGTACTTC | CASSLEGAEGQVSQYF
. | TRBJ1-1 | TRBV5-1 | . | TGCGCCAGCAGCTTCGGACTGGGGGGTGAAGCTTTCTTT | CASSFGLGGEAFF
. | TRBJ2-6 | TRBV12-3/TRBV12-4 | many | TGTGCCAGCAGCGACAGAGTCTCTGGGGCCAACGTCCTGACTTTC | CASSDRVSGANVLTF
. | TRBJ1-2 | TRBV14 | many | TGTGCCAGCAGCCAAGGCAGGGACTCTGGATATGGCTACACCTTC | CASSQGRDSGYGYTF
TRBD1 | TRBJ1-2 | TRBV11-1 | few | TGTGCCAGCAGCTTAGGCTGGGCAGGGGGAAAGTCGGATGGCTACACCTTC | CASSLGWAGGKSDGYTF
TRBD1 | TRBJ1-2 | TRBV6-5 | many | TGTGCCAGCAGCCCTAGACAGGGGGCGAGTGGCTACACCTTC | CASSPRQGASGYTF
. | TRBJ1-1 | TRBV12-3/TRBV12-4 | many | TGTGCCAGCAGTTTAGGGTGGGTCACTGAAGCTTTCTTT | CASSLGWVTEAFF
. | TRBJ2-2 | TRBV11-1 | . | TGTGCCAGCAGCGAACGAAGTCTCGCGAACACCGGGGAGCTGTTTTTT | CASSERSLANTGELFF
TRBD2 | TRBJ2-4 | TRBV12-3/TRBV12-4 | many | TGTGCCAGCAGTTTTGGGACTAGCGGAAACATTCAGTACTTC | CASSFGTSGNIQYF
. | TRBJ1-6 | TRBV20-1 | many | TGCAGTGCTAGACGGGGGGTCAATGATTCACCCCTCCACTTT | CSARRGVNDSPLHF
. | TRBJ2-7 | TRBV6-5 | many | TGTGCCAGCAGTTACGGACGTAGACACTACGAGCAGTACTTC | CASSYGRRHYEQYF
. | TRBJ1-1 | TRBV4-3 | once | TGCGCCAGCAGCCAAGATGTTTCCATAACAGAAGCTTTCTTT | CASSQDVSITEAFF
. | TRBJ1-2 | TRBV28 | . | TGTGCCAGCAGTAAAACGGGCTATGGCTACACCTTC | CASSKTGYGYTF
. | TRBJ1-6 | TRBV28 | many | TGTGCCAGCAGTCCGCATGCCTATAATTCACCCCTCCACTTT | CASSPHAYNSPLHF
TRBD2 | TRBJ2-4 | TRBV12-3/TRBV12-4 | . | TGTGCCAGCAGTACTAGCGGGATAAACATTCAGTACTTC | CASSTSGINIQYF
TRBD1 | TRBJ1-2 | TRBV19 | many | TGTGCCAGTAGTTTGACAGCCGGGACAGTTTATGGCTACACCTTC | CASSLTAGTVYGYTF
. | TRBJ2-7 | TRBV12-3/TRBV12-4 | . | TGTGCCAGCATGGGGGGCTTCTACGAGCAGTACTTC | CASMGGFYEQYF
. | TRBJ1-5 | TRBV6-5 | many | TGTGCCAGCAGTTTCCAGACCCCGGCGGATGGTCAGCCCCAGCATTTT | CASSFQTPADGQPQHF
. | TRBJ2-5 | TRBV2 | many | TGTGCCAGCAGTGACTCCCTTGGTGAGACCCAGTACTTC | CASSDSLGETQYF
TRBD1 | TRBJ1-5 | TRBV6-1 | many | TGTGCCAGCAGTGAAGTTAGACAGGGAAATCAGCCCCAGCATTTT | CASSEVRQGNQPQHF
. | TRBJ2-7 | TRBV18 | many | TGTGCCAGCTCACCACCCAAGGCAGGGACCTACGAGCAGTACTTC | CASSPPKAGTYEQYF
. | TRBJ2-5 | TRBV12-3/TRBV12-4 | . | TGTGCCAGCAGCATGGAAGGGCCTGGGCAAGAGACCCAGTACTTC | CASSMEGPGQETQYF
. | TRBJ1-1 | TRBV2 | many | TGTGCCAGCAGTGAAGCGTTAGGACGGTTGGGGACTGAAGCTTTCTTT | CASSEALGRLGTEAFF
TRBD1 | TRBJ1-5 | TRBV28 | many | TGTGCCAGCAACCGGGACAGGGTCCAGCATTTT | CASNRDRVQHF
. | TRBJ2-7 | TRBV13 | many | TGTGCCAGCAGCTTCGGAAGCTGGGGCTTCGAGCAGTACTTC | CASSFGSWGFEQYF
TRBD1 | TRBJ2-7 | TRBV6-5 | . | TGTGCCAGCAGTTACTATAGACAGGGTTCCTACGAGCAGTACTTC | CASSYYRQGSYEQYF
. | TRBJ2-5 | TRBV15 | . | TGTGCCACCACCTCCGGTACAGCGGGCTTC | CATTSGTAGF
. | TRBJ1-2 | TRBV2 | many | TGTGCCAGCAGTGTAGACGTCTATGGCTACACCTTC | CASSVDVYGYTF
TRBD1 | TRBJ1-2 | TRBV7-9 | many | TGTGCCAGCAGCCAGACAGGGGATGGCTACACCTTC | CASSQTGDGYTF
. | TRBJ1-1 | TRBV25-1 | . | TGTGCCAGCAGTGAATCCACCGTGGGTAACACTGAAGCTTTCTTT | CASSESTVGNTEAFF
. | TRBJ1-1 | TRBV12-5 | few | TGTGCTAGTGGTTTGGTTCCAGGGAACACTGAAGCTTTCTTT | CASGLVPGNTEAFF
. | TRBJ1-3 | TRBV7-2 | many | TGTGCCAGCAGCTTAGGTCCTGGAAACACCATATATTTT | CASSLGPGNTIYF
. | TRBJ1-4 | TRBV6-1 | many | TGTGCCAGCAGTGATAAGGGAACATCAACTAATGAAAAACTGTTTTTT | CASSDKGTSTNEKLFF
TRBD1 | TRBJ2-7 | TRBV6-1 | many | TGTGCCAGCAGTGAGCCGGGACAGGGGAGCTCCTACGAGCAGTACTTC | CASSEPGQGSSYEQYF
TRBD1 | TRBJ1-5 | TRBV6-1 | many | TGTGCCAGCAGTGAAGCGCTGGGACAGGTCAATCAGCCCCAGCATTTT | CASSEALGQVNQPQHF